The entry below describes one T cell receptor (beta chain). Its antigen is not identified. Measured with immunoSEQ multiplex PCR; TCRdb has only the in-frame clones, and not every one. Of 26,000 or so clones listed, around 87% were seen once; the top ten hold over 30%. This entry comes from a study of T cell responses to AZD1222 COVID-19 vaccine. Study results and caveats: An increase in Spike-specific TCR breadth and depth was observed after two AZD1222 doses. A mostly white British donor set with more females was recruited, and clonal diversity was possibly underestimated. Reports indicate that nearly half of spike-specific TCRs are directed at unmutated variant regions. Researchers took repertoire samples only after the peak T cell response had come.

There are 12 residues in the CDR3. With 9 bases clipped from V and 13 bases from J, the junction kept 12 bases outside the gene matches. Looked up from germline, CDR1 is PRHDT and CDR2 is FYEKMQ (reference sequence). Sequencing used peripheral blood, obtained 28 days after the second AZD1222 dose. This sequence originates from an adult who received the AZD1222 COVID-19 vaccine. The genes are TRBV13 and TRBJ2-1; 7 bases match TRBD2. CDR3 protein: CASEIRGVIQFF. Here the CDR3 DNA reads TGTGCCAGTGAAATCCGGGGGGTTATTCAGTTCTTC.